Below, 8 T cell receptor beta chains from the same sample are listed, as sequenced in a study of post-analysis software for immune sequencing data. Whole-study findings and limits: In patients, about five TRBV segments were more frequent than in controls, with TRBV5-6, TRBV5-1 and TRBV20-1 among them.

Their target antigens are unknown. TCR beta cDNA libraries had unique molecular identifiers. TCRdb reanalysed the PCR reads using MiXCR and keeps one entry per CDR3 protein. The repertoire consists of roughly 730,000 distinct CDR3 sequences, with about 27% occurring once and the leading ten covering around 0.6%. The sample was blood. The receptors come from a girl between 5 and 17 years old with multiple sclerosis.

The V and J genes are TRBV20-1 and TRBJ2-2, with D unclear. The CDR3 has 14 residues. V lost 2 bases, J lost 0 bases, and 7 bases lay in between. The V gene's germline CDR1 is DFQATT and CDR2 SNEGSKA (reference sequence). Written as DNA, the CDR3 is TGCAGTGCTAGATCCGCCACGAACACCGGGGAGCTGTTTTTT. Translation gives CSARSATNTGELFF.

Many counts were recorded for this clonotype. The chain uses TRBV28 and TRBJ2-7; D unresolved. This CDR3 has 13 amino acids. Trimming removed 6 bases from V and 3 bases from J, with 12 bases in between. The germline V gene has CDR1 MDHEN and CDR2 SYDVKM. This CDR3 is CASRSDGDYEQYF. The CDR3 DNA reads TGTGCCAGCAGATCAGACGGTGACTACGAGCAGTACTTC.

The chain uses TRBV5-1 and TRBJ2-1; a possible D gene is TRBD1 (6 bases). Germline lookup yields CDR1 SGHRS and CDR2 YFSETQ. The CDR3 is 13 amino acids. The germline V and J ends were trimmed by 0 bases and 9 bases, with 10 bases remaining between them. The CDR3 sequence is CASSLDRVGEQFF. CDR3 coding DNA: TGCGCCAGCAGCTTGGACAGGGTCGGTGAGCAGTTCTTC.

This chain joins TRBV2 and TRBJ1-1; 12 bases line up with TRBD1. Germline CDR1 reads SNHLY; CDR2 reads FYNNEI. The CDR3 loop spans 15 amino acids. With V trimmed by 8 bases and J by 1 base, 5 bases remained unmatched. The CDR3 DNA reads as TGTGCCAGCGTGCGGGACAGGGGGCGGAACACTGAAGCTTTCTTT. Amino acid sequence: CASVRDRGRNTEAFF.

The chain is built from TRBV7-2 and TRBJ2-2; a weak D match, TRBD2 (5 bases). The V gene lost 5 bases and the J gene lost 7 bases, with 11 bases spanning the gap. This CDR3 is built from 13 residues. Germline V gene data show CDR1 as SGHTA and CDR2 as FQGNSA. CDR3 residues: CASSQDSVGELFF. DNA of the CDR3: TGTGCCAGCAGCCAGGACTCGGTCGGGGAGCTGTTTTTT.

J is TRBJ1-1 and V is TRBV5-1, with 11 bases fitting TRBD1. Unmatched junction bases numbered 8, after V lost 4 bases and J lost 12 bases. There are 13 residues in the CDR3. Per the germline V gene, CDR1 is SGHRS and CDR2 is YFSETQ. The CDR3 spells CASSTRTGGPTFF. The CDR3 DNA sequence: TGCGCCAGCAGCACCCGGACAGGGGGCCCAACTTTCTTT.

The V gene is TRBV12-3 or TRBV12-4, the J gene TRBJ1-1; perhaps TRBD1 as D (5 bases). The CDR3 runs to 14 residues. V gave up 3 bases and J gave up 4 bases, with 12 bases separating them. DNA of the CDR3: TGTGCCAGCAGTTTTCCGGCAGGGCTCACTGAAGCTTTCTTT. Translation gives CASSFPAGLTEAFF.

This chain links TRBV12-3 or TRBV12-4 with TRBJ2-3; unclear D gene. Trimming pared 4 bases from V and 0 bases from J, leaving 8 bases between. The CDR3 is made up of 14 amino acids. DNA for the CDR3: TGTGCCAGCAGTTATGCAGGAAGCACAGATACGCAGTATTTT. It is translated as CASSYAGSTDTQYF.